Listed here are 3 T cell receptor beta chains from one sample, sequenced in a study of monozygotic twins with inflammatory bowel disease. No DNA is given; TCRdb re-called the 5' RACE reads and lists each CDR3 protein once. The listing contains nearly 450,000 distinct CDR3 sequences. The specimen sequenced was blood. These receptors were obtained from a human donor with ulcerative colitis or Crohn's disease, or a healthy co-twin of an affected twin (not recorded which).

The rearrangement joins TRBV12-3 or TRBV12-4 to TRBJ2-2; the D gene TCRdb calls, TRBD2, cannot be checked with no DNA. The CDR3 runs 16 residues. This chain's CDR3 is CASSKLAGDHTGELFF.

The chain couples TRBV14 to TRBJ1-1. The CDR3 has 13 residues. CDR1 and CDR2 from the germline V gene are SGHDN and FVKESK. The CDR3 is CASSRYVNTEAFF.

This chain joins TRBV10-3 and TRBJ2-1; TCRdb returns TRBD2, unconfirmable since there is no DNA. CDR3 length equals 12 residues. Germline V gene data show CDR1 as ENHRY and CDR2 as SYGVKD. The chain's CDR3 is CATGTSNNEQFF.